The sequence of this T cell receptor (beta chain) was determined in a study of blood T cell repertoires in COVID-19. Study background: The cDNA or gDNA used as material had been derived from T cells, B-cell-depleted T cells, or PBMCs.

Trimming shortened V by 6 bases and J by 0 bases, and 11 bases separated the two germline ends. CDR1 and CDR2 (germline): MNHEY, SVGAGI. This CDR3 contains 14 residues. Libraries were prepared by immunoSEQ multiplex PCR; TCRdb keeps only in-frame clonotypes and omits some of them. In the table there are some 68,000 clones, approximately 87% of which are singletons. The J gene is TRBJ1-1, the V gene TRBV6-5; possible D gene TRBD1, 5 bases. The sample was peripheral blood. This TCR was recovered from a man in his fifties with active COVID-19. DNA for the CDR3: TGTGCCAGCAGACCCGGACACCTGAACACTGAAGCTTTCTTT. Its protein is CASRPGHLNTEAFF.